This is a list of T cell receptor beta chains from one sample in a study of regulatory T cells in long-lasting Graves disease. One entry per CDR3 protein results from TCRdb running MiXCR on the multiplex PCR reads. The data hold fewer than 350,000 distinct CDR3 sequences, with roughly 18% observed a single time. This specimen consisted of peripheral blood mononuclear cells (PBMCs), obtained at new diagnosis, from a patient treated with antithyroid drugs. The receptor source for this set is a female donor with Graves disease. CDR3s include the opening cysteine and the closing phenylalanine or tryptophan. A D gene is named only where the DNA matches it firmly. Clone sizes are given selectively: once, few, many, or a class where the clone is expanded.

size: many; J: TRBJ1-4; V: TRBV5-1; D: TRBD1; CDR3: CASSGTGGIATNEKLFF; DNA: TGCGCCAGCAGCGGGACAGGGGGTATCGCAACTAATGAAAAACTGTTTTTT
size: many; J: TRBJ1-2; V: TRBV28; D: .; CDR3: CASSPGDKRYGYTF; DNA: TGTGCCAGCAGCCCGGGGGATAAACGGTATGGCTACACCTTC
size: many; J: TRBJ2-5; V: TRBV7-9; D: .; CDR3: CASSFSVKETQYF; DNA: TGTGCCAGCAGCTTTAGCGTAAAAGAGACCCAGTACTTC
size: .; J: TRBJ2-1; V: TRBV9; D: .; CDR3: CASSLLPGALYNEQFF; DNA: TGTGCCAGCAGCCTCCTTCCAGGGGCCCTTTACAATGAGCAGTTCTTC
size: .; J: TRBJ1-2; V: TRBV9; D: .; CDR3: CASSALLTGNYGYTF; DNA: TGTGCCAGCAGCGCGCTACTTACGGGAAACTATGGCTACACCTTC
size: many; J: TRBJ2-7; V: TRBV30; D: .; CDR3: CAWSVAHYEQYF; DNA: TGTGCCTGGAGTGTGGCACACTACGAGCAGTACTTC
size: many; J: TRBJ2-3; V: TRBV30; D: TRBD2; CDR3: CAWSVTSGRSDTQYF; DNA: TGTGCCTGGAGTGTTACTAGCGGGAGGTCAGATACGCAGTATTTT
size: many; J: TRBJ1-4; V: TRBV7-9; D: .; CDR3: CASSGGQSNEKLFF; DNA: TGTGCCAGCAGCGGGGGGCAGTCTAATGAAAAACTGTTTTTT
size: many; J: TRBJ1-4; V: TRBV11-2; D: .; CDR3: CASSPGIGEKLFF; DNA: TGTGCCAGCAGCCCGGGGATCGGTGAAAAACTGTTTTTT
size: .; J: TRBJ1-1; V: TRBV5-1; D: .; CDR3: CASRWGDTEAFF; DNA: TGCGCCAGCAGATGGGGCGACACTGAAGCTTTCTTT
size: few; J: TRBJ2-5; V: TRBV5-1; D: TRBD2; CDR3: CASSRQLAVSGETQYF; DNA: TGCGCCAGCAGCCGGCAGCTAGCGGTGTCGGGGGAGACCCAGTACTTC
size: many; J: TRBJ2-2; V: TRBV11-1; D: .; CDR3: CASSWVDTGELFF; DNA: TGTGCCAGCAGCTGGGTGGACACCGGGGAGCTGTTTTTT
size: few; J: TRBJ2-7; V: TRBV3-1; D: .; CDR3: CASSQGPPSGGRGQYF; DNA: TGTGCCAGCAGCCAAGGTCCGCCGTCAGGCGGACGGGGGCAGTACTTC
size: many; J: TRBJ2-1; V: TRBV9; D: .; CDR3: CASSVGDSPRNEQFF; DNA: TGTGCCAGCAGCGTGGGGGACTCACCGAGGAATGAGCAGTTCTTC
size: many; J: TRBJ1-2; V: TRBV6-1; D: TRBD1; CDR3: CASRLSTGVSYGYTF; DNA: TGTGCCAGCAGACTCTCGACAGGGGTGAGCTATGGCTACACCTTC
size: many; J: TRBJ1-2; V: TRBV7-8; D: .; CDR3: CASSLVQGSYTF; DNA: TGTGCCAGCAGCTTAGTCCAGGGCAGCTACACCTTC
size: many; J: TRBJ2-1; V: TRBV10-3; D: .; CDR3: CAISDPGLYNEQFF; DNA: TGTGCCATCAGTGACCCGGGACTTTACAATGAGCAGTTCTTC
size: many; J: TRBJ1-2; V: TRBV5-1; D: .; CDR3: CASKKSLGIVDGYTF; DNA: TGCGCCAGCAAAAAGAGTCTGGGTATCGTCGATGGCTACACCTTC
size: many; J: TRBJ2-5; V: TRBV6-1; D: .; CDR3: CASTHGDTQETQYF; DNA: TGTGCCAGCACCCATGGAGACACGCAAGAGACCCAGTACTTC
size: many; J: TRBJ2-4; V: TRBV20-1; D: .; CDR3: CSAEGGHSKNIQYF; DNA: TGCAGTGCTGAAGGGGGACACTCCAAAAACATTCAGTACTTC
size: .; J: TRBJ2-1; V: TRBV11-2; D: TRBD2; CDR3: CASPNLSGRGDEQFF; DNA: TGTGCCAGCCCGAACCTTAGCGGGAGGGGGGATGAGCAGTTCTTC
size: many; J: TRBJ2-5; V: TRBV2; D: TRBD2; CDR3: CASRGELAGQETQYF; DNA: TGTGCCAGCAGGGGGGAACTAGCGGGCCAAGAGACCCAGTACTTC
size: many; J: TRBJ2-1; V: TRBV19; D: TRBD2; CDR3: CASNPRTSGNIYNEQFF; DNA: TGTGCCAGTAACCCTCGGACTAGCGGAAACATCTACAATGAGCAGTTCTTC
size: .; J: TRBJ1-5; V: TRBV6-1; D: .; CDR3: CASSLQGEANQPQHF; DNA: TGTGCCAGCAGCCTACAGGGCGAAGCCAATCAGCCCCAGCATTTT
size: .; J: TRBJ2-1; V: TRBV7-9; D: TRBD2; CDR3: CASSLSGSLYNEQFF; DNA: TGTGCCAGCAGCTTGAGCGGGAGCCTCTACAATGAGCAGTTCTTC
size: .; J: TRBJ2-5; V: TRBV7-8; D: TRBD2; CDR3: CASSSHGLEETQYF; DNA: TGTGCCAGCAGCTCACATGGACTAGAGGAGACCCAGTACTTC
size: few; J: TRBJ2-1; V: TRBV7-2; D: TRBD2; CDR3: CASSLGLAFYNEQFF; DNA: TGTGCCAGCAGCCTGGGACTAGCCTTTTACAATGAGCAGTTCTTC
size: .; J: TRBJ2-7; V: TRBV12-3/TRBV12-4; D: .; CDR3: CASSPGGFVRRASYEQYF; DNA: TGTGCCAGTAGTCCTGGGGGTTTTGTACGACGAGCATCCTACGAGCAGTACTTC
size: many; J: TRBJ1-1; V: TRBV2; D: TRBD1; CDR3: CASKVKTGGFGNTEAFF; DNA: TGTGCCAGCAAGGTGAAAACAGGGGGCTTTGGGAACACTGAAGCTTTCTTT
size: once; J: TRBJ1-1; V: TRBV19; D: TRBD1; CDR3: CASRLGQGMNTEAFF; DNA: TGTGCCAGTAGACTCGGACAGGGAATGAACACTGAAGCTTTCTTT
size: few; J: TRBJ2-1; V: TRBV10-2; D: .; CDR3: CASSEGTEYNEQFF; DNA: TGCGCCAGCAGTGAGGGGACGGAGTACAATGAGCAGTTCTTC
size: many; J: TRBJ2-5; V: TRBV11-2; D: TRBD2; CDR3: CASSTRRQTSGSGETQYF; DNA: TGTGCCAGCAGCACGCGTCGTCAGACTAGCGGGAGTGGGGAGACCCAGTACTTC
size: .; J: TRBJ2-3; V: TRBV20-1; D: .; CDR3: CSAREGVDTQYF; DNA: TGCAGTGCTAGAGAGGGAGTAGATACGCAGTATTTT
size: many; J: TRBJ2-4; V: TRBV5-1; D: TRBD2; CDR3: CASSLGTSGSDGIQYF; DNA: TGCGCCAGCAGCTTGGGGACTAGCGGGAGTGACGGCATTCAGTACTTC
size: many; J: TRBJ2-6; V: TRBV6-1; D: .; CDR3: CASSEGADGANVLTF; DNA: TGTGCCAGCAGTGAGGGGGCAGATGGGGCCAACGTCCTGACTTTC
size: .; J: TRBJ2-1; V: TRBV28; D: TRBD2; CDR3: CASSFHGAGEDNEQFF; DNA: TGTGCCAGCAGCTTCCATGGAGCGGGAGAAGATAATGAGCAGTTCTTC
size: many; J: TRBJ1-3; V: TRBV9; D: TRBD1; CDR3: CASSERGQGRNTIYF; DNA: TGTGCCAGCAGCGAGAGGGGACAGGGACGAAACACCATATATTTT
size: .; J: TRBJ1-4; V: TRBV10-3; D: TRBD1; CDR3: CAISKGTDNEKLFF; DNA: TGTGCCATCAGTAAAGGGACAGACAATGAAAAACTGTTTTTT
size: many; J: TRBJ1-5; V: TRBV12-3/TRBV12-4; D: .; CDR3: CASRPGSSNQPQHF; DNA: TGTGCCAGCAGGCCAGGGAGTAGCAATCAGCCCCAGCATTTT
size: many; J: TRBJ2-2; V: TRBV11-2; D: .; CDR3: CASSAGAEMAGELFF; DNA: TGTGCCAGCAGCGCAGGAGCAGAGATGGCCGGGGAGCTGTTTTTT
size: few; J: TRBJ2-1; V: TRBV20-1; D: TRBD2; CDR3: CRGTSGTNQFF; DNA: TGCAGGGGGACTAGCGGGACGAACCAGTTCTTC
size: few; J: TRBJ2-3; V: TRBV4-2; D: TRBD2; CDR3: CASKPPGGGTQYF; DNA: TGTGCCAGCAAGCCTCCCGGGGGGGGTACGCAGTATTTT
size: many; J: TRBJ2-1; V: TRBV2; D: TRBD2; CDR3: CASNLGGAGGYNEQFF; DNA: TGTGCCAGCAACCTTGGTGGGGCGGGAGGGTACAATGAGCAGTTCTTC
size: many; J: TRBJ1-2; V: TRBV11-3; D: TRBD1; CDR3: CASSLDPRDRGRGYTF; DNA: TGTGCCAGCAGCTTAGACCCGCGGGACAGGGGACGTGGCTACACCTTC
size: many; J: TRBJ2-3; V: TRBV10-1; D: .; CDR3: CASSENIADTQYF; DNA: TGCGCCAGCAGTGAGAATATAGCAGATACGCAGTATTTT
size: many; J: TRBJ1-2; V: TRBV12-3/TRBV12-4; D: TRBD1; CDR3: CASRTTGTGVYGYTF; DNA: TGTGCCAGCAGAACCACCGGGACAGGGGTCTATGGCTACACCTTC
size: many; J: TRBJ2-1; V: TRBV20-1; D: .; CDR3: CSARLGGGLNEQFF; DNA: TGCAGTGCTAGACTGGGGGGCGGTTTGAATGAGCAGTTCTTC
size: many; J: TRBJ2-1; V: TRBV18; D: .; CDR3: CASSPPSGSTNEQFF; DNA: TGTGCCAGCTCACCACCGTCCGGGAGTACCAATGAGCAGTTCTTC
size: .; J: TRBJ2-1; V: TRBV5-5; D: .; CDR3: CASSLTSGTEQFF; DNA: TGTGCCAGCAGCTTAACCTCGGGAACTGAGCAGTTCTTC
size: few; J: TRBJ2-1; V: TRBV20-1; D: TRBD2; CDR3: CSAGDVLAASYNEQFF; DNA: TGCAGTGCTGGCGACGTACTAGCGGCCTCCTACAATGAGCAGTTCTTC
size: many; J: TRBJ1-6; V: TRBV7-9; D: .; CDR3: CASSFTSRGRNSPLHF; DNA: TGTGCCAGCAGCTTCACGAGCAGGGGACGTAATTCACCCCTCCACTTT
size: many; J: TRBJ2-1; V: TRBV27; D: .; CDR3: CASSLSPLLSDEQFF; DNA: TGTGCCAGCAGTTTAAGCCCTTTGTTGTCCGATGAGCAGTTCTTC
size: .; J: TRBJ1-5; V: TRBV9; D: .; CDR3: CASSVGENQPQHF; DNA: TGTGCCAGCAGCGTAGGGGAGAATCAGCCCCAGCATTTT
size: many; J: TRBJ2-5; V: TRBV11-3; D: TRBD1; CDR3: CASSSYWDRQETQYF; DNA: TGTGCCAGCAGCTCGTACTGGGACAGACAAGAGACCCAGTACTTC
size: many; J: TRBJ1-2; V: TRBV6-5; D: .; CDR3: CASSWQVNYGYTF; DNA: TGTGCCAGCAGTTGGCAGGTGAACTATGGCTACACCTTC